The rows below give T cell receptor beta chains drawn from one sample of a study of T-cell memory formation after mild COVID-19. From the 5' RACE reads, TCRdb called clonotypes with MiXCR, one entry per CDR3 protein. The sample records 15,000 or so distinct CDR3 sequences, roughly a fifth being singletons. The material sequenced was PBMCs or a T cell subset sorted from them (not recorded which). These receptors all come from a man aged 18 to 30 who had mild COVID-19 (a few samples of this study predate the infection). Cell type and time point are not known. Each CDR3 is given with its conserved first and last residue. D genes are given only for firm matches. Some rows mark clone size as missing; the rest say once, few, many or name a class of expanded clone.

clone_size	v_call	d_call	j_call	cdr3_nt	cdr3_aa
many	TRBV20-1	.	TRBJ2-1	TGCAGTGCTAGACCGCGGGGCAATGAGCAGTTCTTC	CSARPRGNEQFF
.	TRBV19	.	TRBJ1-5	TGTGCCAGTAGTATGCACTTGTATAGCAATCAGCCCCAGCATTTT	CASSMHLYSNQPQHF
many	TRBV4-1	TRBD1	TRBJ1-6	TGCGCCAGCAGCCTCAAGGAGACAGGGGCCAATCCCCTCCACTTT	CASSLKETGANPLHF
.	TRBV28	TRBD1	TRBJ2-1	TGTGCCAGCATGAGGTCAGGGGGCCATGAGCAGTTCTTC	CASMRSGGHEQFF
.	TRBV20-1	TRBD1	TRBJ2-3	TGCAGTGCTAGCGAACCCGACAGGGGCGCAGATACGCAGTATTTT	CSASEPDRGADTQYF
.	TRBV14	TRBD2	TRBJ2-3	TGTGCCAGCAGCCAGAGCGGGGGGCCTACAGATACGCAGTATTTT	CASSQSGGPTDTQYF
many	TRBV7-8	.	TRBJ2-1	TGTGCCAGCAGCCCCGGGGCCCCCTCCGAGTTCTTC	CASSPGAPSEFF
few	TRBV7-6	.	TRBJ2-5	TGTGCCAGCAGCTTGGGGCAGGGGGGGAAGACCCAGTACTTC	CASSLGQGGKTQYF
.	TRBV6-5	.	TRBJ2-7	TGTGCCAGCAGTCGTCGTCAGGCCTACGAGCAGTACTTC	CASSRRQAYEQYF
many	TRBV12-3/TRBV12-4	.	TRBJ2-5	TGTGCCAGCAGTTTATTCTCGGGTTACCAAGAGACCCAGTACTTC	CASSLFSGYQETQYF
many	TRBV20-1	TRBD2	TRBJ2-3	TGCAGTGCTGGACAGATCGGCGGGGGGGCAGATACGCAGTATTTT	CSAGQIGGGADTQYF
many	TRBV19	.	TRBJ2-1	TGTGCCAGTAGTATAGGAGGTTTTATGAGGAATGAGCAGTTCTTC	CASSIGGFMRNEQFF
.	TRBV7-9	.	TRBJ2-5	TGTGCCAGCAGCTTACTTGGCAGGGGAGAGACCCAGTACTTC	CASSLLGRGETQYF
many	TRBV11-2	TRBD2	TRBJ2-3	TGTGCCAGCACCGGACTAGCCCGGAGGGATACGCAGTATTTT	CASTGLARRDTQYF